Sequencing of this T cell receptor beta chain was carried out in a study of memory CD8 T cells in hepatitis C reinfection. Across the study: Chronic HCV followed reinfection in two donors who cleared primary infection. Peak reinfection samples were taken 3 to 8 weeks after detection. Study-level results: Conclusions on public clonotypes and secondary clearance were not definitive with five donors.

Method: immunoSEQ multiplex PCR; TCRdb's copy keeps in-frame clones and lacks some. The data contain about 47,000 clones, 88% of them seen just once; the ten biggest clones take up approximately 1.2%. Time point described: peak reinfection, 3 to 8 weeks after reinfection detection. No in vitro expansion preceded TCR sequencing of the sorted cells. A couple of donors provided sorted CD3+ CD8+ CD45RO- naive CD8 T cells at all three reinfection time points. A word on this clone: Its target is not known.

The V gene's germline CDR1 is MGHRA and CDR2 YSYEKL. CDR3 size: 16 residues. Unmatched junction bases numbered 6, after V lost 1 base and J lost 1 base. This clonotype was sampled from a man aged 18 to 29 with hepatitis C virus infection. Sequenced material: naive CD8+ T cells sorted from blood. The V and J genes are TRBV4-1 and TRBJ1-1, with 7 bases identical to TRBD1. The CDR3 here is CASSQGPGQRNTEAFF. As DNA, the CDR3 is TGCGCCAGCAGCCAAGGGCCGGGACAGAGGAACACTGAAGCTTTCTTT.